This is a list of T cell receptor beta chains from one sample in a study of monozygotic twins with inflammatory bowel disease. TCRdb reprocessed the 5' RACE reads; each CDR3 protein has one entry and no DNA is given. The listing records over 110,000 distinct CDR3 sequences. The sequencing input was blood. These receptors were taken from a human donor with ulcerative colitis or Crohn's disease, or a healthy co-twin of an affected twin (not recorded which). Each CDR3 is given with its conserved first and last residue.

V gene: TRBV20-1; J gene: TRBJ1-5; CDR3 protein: CSARGQISNQPQHF
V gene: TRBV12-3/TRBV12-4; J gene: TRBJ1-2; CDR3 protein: CASSPPGGGNGYTF
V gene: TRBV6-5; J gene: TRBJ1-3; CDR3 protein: CASSYAGGSGNTIYF
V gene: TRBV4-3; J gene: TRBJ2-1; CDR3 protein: CASSQRTLGLTGNEQFF
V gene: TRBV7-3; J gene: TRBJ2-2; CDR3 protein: CASRKRVNTGELFF
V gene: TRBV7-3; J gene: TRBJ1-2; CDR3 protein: CASSRGGAGYGYTF
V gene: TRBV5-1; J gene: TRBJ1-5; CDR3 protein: CASSLGDRLGNQPQHF
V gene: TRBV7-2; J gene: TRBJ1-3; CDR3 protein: CASSSDRGNTIYF
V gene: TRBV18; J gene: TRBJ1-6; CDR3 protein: CASSSSTESPLHF
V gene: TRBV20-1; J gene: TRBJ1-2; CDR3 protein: CSAPLSGGRGYTF
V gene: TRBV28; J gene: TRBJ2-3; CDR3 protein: CASSFPGRGQEDTQYF
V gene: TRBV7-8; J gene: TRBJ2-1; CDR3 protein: CASTQYGNEQFF
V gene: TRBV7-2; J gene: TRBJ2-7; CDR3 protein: CASSSGPSYEQYF
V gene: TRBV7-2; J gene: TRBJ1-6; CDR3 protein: CASSPGAGSSYNSPLHF
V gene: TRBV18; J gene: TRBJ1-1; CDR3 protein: CASSRMNTEAFF
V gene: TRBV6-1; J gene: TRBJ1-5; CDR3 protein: CARRRRTRYFQPQHF
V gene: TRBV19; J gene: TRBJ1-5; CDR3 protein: CASKNEEDRGKDQPQHF
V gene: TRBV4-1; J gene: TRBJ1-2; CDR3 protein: CASSQARVGPLDGYTF